The 21 T cell receptor beta chains below were found in one sample sequenced in a study of T cells in Graves' hyperthyroidism and ophthalmopathy. Amplified regions were TCR beta CDR3 sequences from RNA transcripts. When the TCR CDR3 underwent first-round RT-PCR, the HTBI primer set was used. MiXCR, run by TCRdb on the multiplex PCR reads, gives a single entry per CDR3 protein. The table includes 700,000 to 950,000 distinct CDR3 sequences, over 35% detected once. The sequencing sample was made of blood. These TCRs come from a woman between 40 and 50 years old with Graves' hyperthyroidism.

In this sample, this clonotype turned up a few times. The chain uses TRBV9 and TRBJ1-4; D is ambiguous. Germline loops: CDR1 SGDLS, CDR2 YYNGEE. CDR3 length: 16 amino acids. V was clipped by 3 bases and J by 6 bases, with 18 bases between them. The CDR3 DNA reads TGTGCCAGCAGCGAGGTGGCCCCACATGGGGATGAAAAACTGTTTTTT. Amino acid sequence: CASSEVAPHGDEKLFF.

Worth noting for this clonotype: This may be a read error: a much more frequent sequence differs by one nucleotide. The chain is built from TRBV7-9 and TRBJ1-4, with a possible D match to TRBD1 (6 bases). V dropped 4 bases and J dropped 7 bases, with 13 bases sitting between them. The CDR3 contains 14 residues. The germline gives CDR1 SEHNR, CDR2 FQNEAQ (reference sequence). This CDR3 reads CASSSTGCSEKLFF. CDR3 DNA: TGTGCCAGCAGCTCGACAGGCTGTAGTGAAAAACTGTTTTTT.

This sequence joins TRBV6-6 and TRBJ2-7; 7 bases align to TRBD1. Trimming at V came to 5 bases and at J to 7 bases, leaving 11 bases not matched to a gene. CDR3 length equals 14 residues. Germline lookup yields CDR1 MNHNY and CDR2 SVGAGI (reference sequence). The CDR3 loop reads CASSTGQDWGEQYF. The CDR3 region has the DNA TGTGCCAGCAGTACCGGACAGGATTGGGGGGAGCAGTACTTC.

The chain joins TRBV4-1 to TRBJ1-2, with TRBD1 identical over 8 bases. Germline V lookup: CDR1 MGHRA, CDR2 YSYEKL. CDR3 length: 15 amino acids. Trimming cost V 4 bases and J 7 bases; bases outside gene matches: 11. CDR3 residues: CASSPDRGKGCGYTF. For the CDR3, the DNA is TGCGCCAGCAGCCCCGACAGGGGCAAAGGCTGTGGCTACACCTTC.

Comment on this clonotype: One end of the junction does not line up with germline, which may come from a read error. The gene calls are TRBV7-2 and TRBJ1-4; no firm D call. The CDR3 has 14 amino acids. Germline loops: CDR1 SGHTA, CDR2 FQGNSA. The CDR3 DNA is TGCGCCAGCAGCCCGCTACCGCGATACGAAAAACTGTTTTTT. Residues: CASSPLPRYEKLFF.

Worth noting for this clonotype: The junction does not match germline at one end; this may be a read error. The chain carries TRBV7-9 and TRBJ2-5; 7 nucleotides align to TRBD2. CDR1 and CDR2 (germline): SEHNR, FQNEAQ (reference sequence). The CDR3 sequence is 13 residues long. CDR3 sequence reads: CASNSSGQETQYF. The CDR3 nucleotides read TGTGCCAGCAACTCTAGCGGACAAGAGACCCAATACTTC. The complete variable domain, with remaining parts taken from reference TRBV7-9 and TRBJ2-5, reads DTGVSQNPRHKITKRGQNVTFRCDPISEHNRLYWYRQTLGQGPEFLTYFQNEAQLEKSRLLSDRFSAERPKGSFSTLEIQRTEQGDSAMYLCASNSSGQETQYFGPGTRLLVL.

This clonotype was detected ten times or more. This chain joins TRBV7-2 and TRBJ1-1; D unresolved. V was trimmed by 1 base and J by 4 bases, leaving 10 bases between them. This CDR3 comprises 14 residues. Germline loops: CDR1 SGHTA, CDR2 FQGNSA. CDR3 DNA sequence: TGTGCCAGCAGCTTAGATGGTTTCGGCACTGAAGCTTTCTTT. It encodes CASSLDGFGTEAFF.

This clonotype was counted many times. The chain is built from TRBV7-9 and TRBJ2-5; D is unresolved. The V and J ends lost 5 bases and 6 bases respectively, with 10 bases between them. The CDR3 covers 12 residues. The germline V gene has CDR1 SEHNR and CDR2 FQNEAQ (reference sequence). The DNA for the CDR3 is TGTGCCAGCAGCCCCACTCGACAGACCCAGTACTTC. This translates into CASSPTRQTQYF. Complete variable domain (other parts from reference TRBV7-9 and TRBJ2-5): DTGVSQNPRHKITKRGQNVTFRCDPISEHNRLYWYRQTLGQGPEFLTYFQNEAQLEKSRLLSDRFSAERPKGSFSTLEIQRTEQGDSAMYLCASSPTRQTQYFGPGTRLLVL.

This clonotype appeared many times. The chain recombines TRBV7-2 with TRBJ1-2; D call uncertain. The CDR3 has 12 amino acids. The V gene lost 2 bases and the J gene lost 3 bases, with 4 bases spanning the gap. Germline V CDR1 and CDR2: SGHTA, FQGNSA. CDR3 sequence reads: CASSLTDYGYTF. The CDR3 DNA is TGTGCCAGCAGCTTAACCGACTATGGCTACACCTTC.

This clonotype was seen a few times. The chain employs TRBV6-2 or TRBV6-3 and TRBJ1-5; D is undetermined. The CDR3 covers 12 residues. Trimming left V 4 bases short and J 7 bases short, with 8 bases between. Looked up from germline, CDR1 is MNHEY and CDR2 is SVGEGT. The CDR3 DNA reads as TGTGCCAGCAGTTTAAGGAAACAGCCCCAGCATTTT. It yields the protein CASSLRKQPQHF.

This chain uses TRBV10-3 with TRBJ1-1; TRBD1 might be the D (6 bases). The CDR3 contains 11 residues. Trimming pared 10 bases from V and 10 bases from J, leaving 16 bases between. In germline, CDR1 is ENHRY, CDR2 SYGVKD. The CDR3 DNA sequence: TGTGCCACCGAGGGGGGGATGGGAGCTTTCTTT. Residues: CATEGGMGAFF.

The V gene is TRBV19, the J gene TRBJ1-2; 10 positions match TRBD1. The CDR3 is 15 residues long. V lost 11 bases, J lost 0 bases, and 9 bases stayed unmatched. The germline V gene has CDR1 LNHDA and CDR2 SQIVND (reference sequence). The CDR3 DNA follows: TGTGCCCCATCACAGGGACAGGGGACTAACTATGGCTACACCTTC. Translation: CAPSQGQGTNYGYTF.

The V gene is TRBV27, the J gene TRBJ2-2, with D possibly being TRBD2 (6 bases). Germline V CDR1 and CDR2: MNHEY, SMNVEV (reference sequence). The CDR3 contains 13 residues. V lost 6 bases and J 7 bases, leaving 12 bases between the germline ends. CDR3 DNA: TGTGCCAGCAGCCTAACGGGACTCGGGGAGCTGTTTTTT. Amino acid sequence: CASSLTGLGELFF.

The rearrangement uses TRBV2 and TRBJ2-7; D unclear. From germline, CDR1 is SNHLY and CDR2 FYNNEI. This CDR3 contains 12 residues. The V gene lost 6 bases and the J gene lost 9 bases, with 15 bases spanning the gap. CDR3 loop: CASRFVGYMQYF. The CDR3 DNA sequence: TGTGCCAGCAGGTTTGTCGGCTACATGCAGTACTTC.

In this sample, this clonotype turned up many times. This chain links TRBV4-3 with TRBJ1-2; 7 nucleotides line up with TRBD1. CDR1 is LGHNA, CDR2 YSLEER, per germline. The CDR3 covers 14 residues. J lost 6 bases, V lost 4 bases, and 8 bases had no gene match. CDR3 sequence: CASSRPDREHGYTF. CDR3 nucleotides: TGCGCCAGCAGCCGGCCAGACAGGGAGCATGGCTACACCTTC.

CDR3 sequence reads: CSAWDPASGEQFF. The CDR3 nucleotides are TGCAGTGCCTGGGACCCCGCGAGTGGTGAGCAGTTCTTC. This sequence joins TRBV20-1 and TRBJ2-1; D is possibly TRBD1 or TRBD2 (5 bases each). Germline V gives CDR1 DFQATT, CDR2 SNEGSKA (reference sequence). With 6 bases removed from V and 9 bases from J, the gap between germline ends came to 18 bases. The length of the CDR3 is 13 residues.

This clonotype was seen ten or more times. The rearrangement joins TRBV5-5 to TRBJ1-5; D not resolved. The length of the CDR3 is 13 residues. V was clipped by 0 bases and J by 8 bases, with 9 bases between them. Germline-derived CDR1 and CDR2 are SGHKS and YYEKEE (reference sequence). The CDR3 reads CASSLAWMEPQHF. As DNA, the CDR3 is TGTGCCAGCAGCTTGGCCTGGATGGAGCCCCAGCATTTT.

In the case of this clonotype: The DNA is omitted, as the CDR3 cannot be located on it reliably, and the CDR3 follows TCRdb's listing. V usage is TRBV29-1 and J usage is TRBJ1-2. Including both end residues, the CDR3 is 8 amino acids long. Germline lookup yields CDR1 SQVTM and CDR2 ANQGSEA. The CDR3 is CSVAGGTF.

A remark on this clonotype: Germline and junction disagree at one end, which may indicate a read error. This chain links TRBV7-2 with TRBJ1-6; D not certain. The CDR3 covers 15 residues. Per germline, CDR1 SGHTA and CDR2 FQGNSA. The CDR3 here is CASSQVTGMGSPLHF. DNA of the CDR3: TGCGCCAGCAGCCAAGTTACGGGTATGGGTTCACCCCTCCACTTT. The full variable domain, its missing parts supplied by reference TRBV7-2 and TRBJ1-6, is GAGVSQSPSNKVTEKGKDVELRCDPISGHTALYWYRQSLGQGLEFLIYFQGNSAPDKSGLPSDRFSAERTGGSVSTLTIQRTQQEDSAVYLCASSQVTGMGSPLHFGNGTRLTVT.

This clonotype was counted at least ten times. V gene TRBV7-9 combines with J gene TRBJ1-2; 7 bases agree with TRBD1. V gave up 3 bases and J gave up 11 bases; unmatched junction bases: 3. The germline gives CDR1 SEHNR, CDR2 FQNEAQ (reference sequence). The CDR3 sequence is 11 residues long. The chain's CDR3 is CASSFGTVYTF. As DNA, the CDR3 is TGTGCCAGCAGCTTCGGGACAGTATACACCTTC.

A few counts support this clonotype. One end of the junction is discordant with germline, which a read error may explain. The CDR3 coding sequence is TGCAGTGCCAGAGACAGGGAGAATGGAGACACTGAAGCTTTCTTT. This encodes CSARDRENGDTEAFF. The chain uses TRBV20-1 and TRBJ1-1, with 7 positions matching TRBD1. Per the germline V gene, CDR1 is DFQATT and CDR2 is SNEGSKA (reference sequence). This CDR3 region has 15 residues.